These 8 T cell receptor beta chains came from one sample sequenced in a study of blood T cell repertoires in COVID-19. Assay used: immunoSEQ multiplex PCR; TCRdb lists only in-frame clones, some missing. The sample includes 150,000 to 200,000 clones, around 79% of them seen just once. Sequenced: peripheral blood. Receptors were obtained from a woman between 65 and 79 years old with acute or convalescent COVID-19.

The chain uses TRBV9 and TRBJ2-1, with TRBD2 matching over 7 bases. The CDR3 loop spans 15 amino acids. With 0 bases clipped from V and 2 bases from J, the junction kept 2 bases outside the gene matches. From germline, CDR1 is SGDLS and CDR2 YYNGEE. The CDR3 reads CASSVGSGTYNEQFF. CDR3 DNA sequence: TGTGCCAGCAGCGTAGGGAGCGGGACCTACAATGAGCAGTTCTTC.

To note about this clone: The same CDR3 arises from other DNA sequences in this sample as well. V is TRBV7-9 and J is TRBJ2-1; 10 nucleotides agree with TRBD2. The CDR3 sequence is 16 residues long. Per the germline V gene, CDR1 is SEHNR and CDR2 is FQNEAQ (reference sequence). The J segment lost 0 bases and the V segment lost 5 bases, leaving 4 bases of the junction unmatched. Here the CDR3 reads CASSPRLAGSYNEQFF. CDR3 in DNA: TGTGCCAGCAGCCCTCGACTAGCGGGCTCCTACAATGAGCAGTTCTTC.

The chain is built from TRBV9 and TRBJ2-7, with 11 bases aligning to TRBD2. This CDR3 has 15 amino acids. V lost 0 bases to trimming and J lost 5 bases; unmatched junction nucleotides: 4. CDR1 is SGDLS and CDR2 is YYNGEE in the germline V gene. The CDR3: CASSVGGTSGHEQYF. The CDR3 coding sequence is TGTGCCAGCAGCGTAGGGGGGACTAGCGGCCACGAGCAGTACTTC.

The chain employs TRBV2 and TRBJ2-1, with D uncertain. Looked up from germline, CDR1 is SNHLY and CDR2 is FYNNEI. This CDR3 is 14 amino acids long. The ends were cut back, 4 bases at V and 2 bases at J, with 9 bases in the middle. CDR3 coding DNA: TGTGCCAGCAGTGCCGGTCCGGCCTACAATGAGCAGTTCTTC. This codes for CASSAGPAYNEQFF. Complete variable domain (other parts from reference TRBV2 and TRBJ2-1): EPEVTQTPSHQVTQMGQEVILRCVPISNHLYFYWYRQILGQKVEFLVSFYNNEISEKSEIFDDQFSVERPDGSNFTLKIRSTKLEDSAMYFCASSAGPAYNEQFFGPGTRLTVL.

The CDR3 DNA follows: TGCAGCGTCCCTACTTCGAACCAAGAGACCCAGTACTTC. Protein product: CSVPTSNQETQYF. The chain employs TRBV29-1 and TRBJ2-5; D not resolved. The CDR3 sequence is 13 residues long. Germline-derived CDR1 and CDR2 are SQVTM and ANQGSEA. The V end was cut by 6 bases, the J end by 0 bases, with 11 bases between.

The chain is built from TRBV7-3 and TRBJ2-7; D unclear. CDR1 SGHTA and CDR2 FQGTGA come from the germline V gene. The CDR3 is made up of 13 amino acids. V was shortened by 8 bases and J by 0 bases, with 11 bases between the two germline ends. The CDR3 spells CASALGGSYEQYF. The DNA for the CDR3 is TGTGCCAGCGCCCTCGGCGGCTCCTACGAGCAGTACTTC.

The CDR3 here is CASRYTSGSRYEQYF. CDR3 coding DNA: TGTGCCAGCAGGTATACTAGCGGGAGTAGGTACGAGCAGTACTTC. The chain joins TRBV11-2 to TRBJ2-7; 11 positions agree with TRBD2. The CDR3 has 15 amino acids. Germline loops: CDR1 SGHAT, CDR2 FQNNGV. With V trimmed by 6 bases and J by 4 bases, 8 bases remained unmatched.

This sequence joins TRBV6-6 and TRBJ1-2; D gene ambiguous. Trimming left V 5 bases short and J 7 bases short, with 11 bases between. The CDR3 consists of 12 residues. Germline values: CDR1 MNHNY, CDR2 SVGAGI (reference sequence). The CDR3 coding sequence is TGTGCCAGCAGTCCCCGGGGTTCTGGCTACACCTTC. Its protein is CASSPRGSGYTF.